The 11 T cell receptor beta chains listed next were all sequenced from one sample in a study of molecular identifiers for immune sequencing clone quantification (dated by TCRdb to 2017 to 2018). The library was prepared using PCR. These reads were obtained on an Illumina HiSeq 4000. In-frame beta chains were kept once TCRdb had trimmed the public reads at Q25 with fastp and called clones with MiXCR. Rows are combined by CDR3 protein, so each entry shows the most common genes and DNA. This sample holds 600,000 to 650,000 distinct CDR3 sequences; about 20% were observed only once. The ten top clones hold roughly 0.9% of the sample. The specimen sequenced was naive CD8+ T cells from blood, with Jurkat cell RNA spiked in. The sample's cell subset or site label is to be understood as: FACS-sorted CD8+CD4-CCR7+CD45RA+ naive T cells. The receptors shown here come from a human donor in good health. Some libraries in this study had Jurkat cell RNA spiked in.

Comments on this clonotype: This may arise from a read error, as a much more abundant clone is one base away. The CDR3 nucleotides read TGCAGCGTTGAGTCAGATCGAGGAACCTACAAGCAGTACTTC. Its translation: CSVESDRGTYKQYF. This chain connects TRBV29-1 to TRBJ2-7; D unresolved. The germline CDR1 and CDR2 sequences are SQVTM and ANQGSEA. The CDR3 runs 14 residues.

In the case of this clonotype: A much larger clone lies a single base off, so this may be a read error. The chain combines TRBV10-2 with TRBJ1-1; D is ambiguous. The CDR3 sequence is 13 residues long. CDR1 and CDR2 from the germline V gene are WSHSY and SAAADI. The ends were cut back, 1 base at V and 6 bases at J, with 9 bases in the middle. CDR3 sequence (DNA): TGCGCCAGCAGTGAGTTGAAGTTGGCTGAAGCTTTCTTT. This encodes CASSELKLAEAFF.

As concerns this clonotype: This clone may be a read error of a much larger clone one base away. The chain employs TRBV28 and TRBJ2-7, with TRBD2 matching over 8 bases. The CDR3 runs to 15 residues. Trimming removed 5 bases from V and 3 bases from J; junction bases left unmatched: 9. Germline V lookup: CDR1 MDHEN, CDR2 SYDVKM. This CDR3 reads CASSPVPRGGYEQYF. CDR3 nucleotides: TGTGCCAGCAGTCCCGTGCCCCGGGGGGGCTACGAGCAGTACTTC.

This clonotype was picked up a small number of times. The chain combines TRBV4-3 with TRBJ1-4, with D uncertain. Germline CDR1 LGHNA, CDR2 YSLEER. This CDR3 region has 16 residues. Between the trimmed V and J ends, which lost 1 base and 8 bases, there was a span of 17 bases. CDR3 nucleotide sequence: TGCGCCAGCAGCCAAGTCATGAGTTTGAGGAAGGAAAAACTGTTTTTT. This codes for CASSQVMSLRKEKLFF.

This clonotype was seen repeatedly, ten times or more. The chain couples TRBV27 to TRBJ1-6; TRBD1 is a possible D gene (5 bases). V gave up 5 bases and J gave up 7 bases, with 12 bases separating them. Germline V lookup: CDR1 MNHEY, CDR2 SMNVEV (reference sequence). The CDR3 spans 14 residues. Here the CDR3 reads CASSPGRGNSPLHF. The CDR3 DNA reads TGTGCCAGCAGTCCGGGTCGGGGCAATTCACCCCTCCACTTT.

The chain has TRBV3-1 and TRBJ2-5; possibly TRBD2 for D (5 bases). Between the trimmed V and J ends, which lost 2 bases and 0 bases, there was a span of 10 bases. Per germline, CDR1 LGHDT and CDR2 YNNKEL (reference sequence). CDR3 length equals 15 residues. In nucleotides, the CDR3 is TGTGCCAGCAGCCAACCACTAGGCTACCAAGAGACCCAGTACTTC. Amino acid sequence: CASSQPLGYQETQYF.

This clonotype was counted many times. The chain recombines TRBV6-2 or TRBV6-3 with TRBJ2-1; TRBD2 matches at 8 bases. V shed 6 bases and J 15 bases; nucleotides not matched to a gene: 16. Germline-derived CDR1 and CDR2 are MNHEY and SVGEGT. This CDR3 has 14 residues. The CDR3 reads CASSIGQKGTRLFF. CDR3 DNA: TGTGCCAGCAGCATAGGACAGAAGGGGACTAGGCTGTTCTTC.

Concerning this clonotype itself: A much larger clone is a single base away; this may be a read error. This chain's CDR3 is CASSELAGGLDAQYF. The CDR3 DNA sequence: TGCGCCAGCAGTGAGTTAGCGGGGGGTTTAGATGCGCAGTATTTT. The chain recombines TRBV10-2 with TRBJ2-3; 10 nucleotides agree with TRBD2. CDR1 is WSHSY, CDR2 SAAADI, per germline. This CDR3 comprises 15 residues.

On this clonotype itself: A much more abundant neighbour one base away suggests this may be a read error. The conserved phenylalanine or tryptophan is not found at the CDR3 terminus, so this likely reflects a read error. As DNA, the CDR3 is TGTGCCTGGAGTCTGGGGGCAGGAGACGAGCAGTACTCC. This gives the protein CAWSLGAGDEQYS. This chain connects TRBV30 to TRBJ2-7; D perhaps matches TRBD1 (6 bases). The CDR3 extends over 13 amino acids. With 2 bases removed from V and 5 bases from J, the gap between germline ends came to 13 bases. The germline CDR1 and CDR2 sequences are GTSNPN and SVGIG (reference sequence).

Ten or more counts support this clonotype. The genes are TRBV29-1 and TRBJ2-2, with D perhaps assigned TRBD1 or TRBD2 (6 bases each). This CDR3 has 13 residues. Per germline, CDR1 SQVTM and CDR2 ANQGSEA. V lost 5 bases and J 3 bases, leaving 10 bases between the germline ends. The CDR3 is CSVYREDTGELFF. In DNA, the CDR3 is TGCAGCGTTTACAGGGAGGACACCGGGGAGCTGTTTTTT.

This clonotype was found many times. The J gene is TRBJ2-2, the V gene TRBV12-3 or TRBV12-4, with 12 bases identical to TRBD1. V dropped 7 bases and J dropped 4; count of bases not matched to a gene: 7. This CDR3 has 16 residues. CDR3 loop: CASNLPGQGATGELFF. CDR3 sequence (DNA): TGTGCCAGCAACCTCCCGGGACAGGGGGCCACCGGGGAGCTGTTTTTT.